The sequence of this T cell receptor (beta chain) was determined in a study of shared clonotypes between healthy human individuals. The naive CD8 fraction comprised CD45RO-negative cells positively selected for CCR7 and excluded terminally differentiated effector memory CD45RA+ cells. Data came from immunoSEQ multiplex PCR; TCRdb stores just in-frame clones and leaves some out. The sample records approximately 2,000,000 clones, around 93% being singletons. V dropped 5 bases and J dropped 4; count of bases not matched to a gene: 10. The germline CDR1 and CDR2 sequences are LNHDA and SQIVND (reference sequence). The CDR3 consists of 15 residues.

The source is a man between 18 and 35 years old in good health. Some clones in this sample may be carry-over from other donors' samples. What was sequenced was naive CD8+ T cells from PBMCs. The chain joins TRBV19 to TRBJ2-7; 8 nucleotides match TRBD1. CDR3 region: CASSPFQGAFYEQYF. The CDR3 nucleotides are TGTGCCAGTAGTCCATTTCAGGGGGCCTTTTACGAGCAGTACTTC.